Sequencing of this T cell receptor (beta chain) was carried out in a study of regulatory T cells in long-lasting Graves disease. The V and J ends lost 8 bases and 2 bases, in that order; junction bases with no gene match: 1. The germline V gene has CDR1 SNHLY and CDR2 FYNNEI. The CDR3 is made up of 12 amino acids. Time point here: persistent/refractory GD, antithyroid drugs over 5 years with positive TRAb. Extracted PBMC RNA gave rise to the TCR library. Patients all came to the study from an endocrinology department in Xi'an, China. In its sample, this clonotype was seen many times. Antigen: not known. TCR beta libraries were built with iRepertoire HTBI primers and Arm-PCR of CDR3 regions. TCRdb recomputed calls from the multiplex PCR reads with MiXCR, one row per CDR3 protein. The data hold 300,000 to 350,000 distinct CDR3 sequences, with about 19% observed a single time. Study-wide points: Examination was confined to peripheral blood, excluding thyroid tissue.

Sequencing was performed on peripheral blood mononuclear cells (PBMCs), taken when the disease was refractory, from a patient treated with antithyroid drugs. The chain uses TRBV2 and TRBJ2-5; 8 positions match TRBD1. This clonotype was sampled from a female donor with Graves disease. This CDR3 is CASGQGQETQYF. CDR3 DNA: TGTGCCAGCGGACAGGGTCAAGAGACCCAGTACTTC.